These T cell receptor beta chains were read from a single sample in a study of regulatory T cells in long-lasting Graves disease. TCRdb re-called the multiplex PCR reads through MiXCR, storing one row per CDR3 protein. The sample lists hundreds of thousands of distinct CDR3 sequences, approximately 15% occurring once. These data also featured in a second study, about T cells in Graves' hyperthyroidism and ophthalmopathy.

This specimen was peripheral blood mononuclear cells (PBMCs), taken at new diagnosis, from a patient treated with antithyroid drugs. These receptor sequences come from a woman aged 25 to 39 with Graves disease. Both conserved end residues are part of each CDR3. A D gene is named only where the DNA matches it firmly. Where a row states a size, it is once, few, many or the class of an expanded clone; other rows omit it.

CDR3nt | CDR3aa | v_gene | abundance | j_gene | d_gene
TGTGCCAGCAGGGTTCCCCTAGGGACAGGGGTCGACGAGCAGTACTTC | CASRVPLGTGVDEQYF | TRBV9 | - | TRBJ2-7 | TRBD1
TGTGCCAGCAGTCCGATTACCGGGACTAGCGGGAGGGTCAACGAGCAGTACTTC | CASSPITGTSGRVNEQYF | TRBV27 | - | TRBJ2-7 | TRBD2
TGTGCCAGCAGCTTCGACCCAGGGACAGGGCGGATTGAAGCTTTCTTT | CASSFDPGTGRIEAFF | TRBV5-4 | - | TRBJ1-1 | TRBD1
TGTGCCAGCAGCTCAAATCGGGTGACCTACGAGCAGTACTTC | CASSSNRVTYEQYF | TRBV7-2 | many | TRBJ2-7 | -
TGCAGTGCTAGAGATCGGATACCTACGCAGTATTTT | CSARDRIPTQYF | TRBV20-1 | few | TRBJ2-3 | -
TGCGCCAGGATTCCTACCCGGTCTCTCGAGCAGTACTTC | CARIPTRSLEQYF | TRBV5-1 | few | TRBJ2-7 | -
TGTGCCAGCAGTCTCAAAGCGGGAGGGCCGTTTTCCGAGCAGTACTTC | CASSLKAGGPFSEQYF | TRBV27 | - | TRBJ2-7 | TRBD2
TGTGCCAGCAGTGTAGGGACAGGGGGCGCTCAGGAAAAACTGTTTTTT | CASSVGTGGAQEKLFF | TRBV6-2/TRBV6-3 | - | TRBJ1-4 | TRBD1
TGTGCCAGCAGTTACTGGGTGGGACAGGGGTCTGGAAACACCATATATTTT | CASSYWVGQGSGNTIYF | TRBV12-3/TRBV12-4 | - | TRBJ1-3 | TRBD1
TGTGCCAGCACTCCATGGCTAGCGGGAGGGTTGGGCTACAATGAGCAGTTCTTC | CASTPWLAGGLGYNEQFF | TRBV7-9 | - | TRBJ2-1 | TRBD2
TGTGCCAGCAGCCAAGATATCACAGGGATGCTAGCCGAGCAGTACTTC | CASSQDITGMLAEQYF | TRBV7-3 | - | TRBJ2-7 | -
TGTGCCAGCAGCGCAGGGGACAGGGGAAAACTGTTTTTT | CASSAGDRGKLFF | TRBV9 | - | TRBJ1-4 | TRBD1
TGTGCCAGCAGTTTAAGTCCCAGGTCCAATGAGCAGTTCTTC | CASSLSPRSNEQFF | TRBV28 | many | TRBJ2-1 | -
TGCAGTGCTCCTGGGGATGGGGCGGGTAATTCACCCCTCCACTTT | CSAPGDGAGNSPLHF | TRBV20-1 | few | TRBJ1-6 | -
TGTGCCAGCAGTCCCGACTCTTATGGGGGAGCTTTCTTT | CASSPDSYGGAFF | TRBV27 | - | TRBJ1-1 | -
TGCGCCAGCAGCTTGGTGGGGGTTGAAGCTTTCTTT | CASSLVGVEAFF | TRBV5-1 | few | TRBJ1-1 | -
TGTGCCAGCAGTTTTAGCCCATCGGGAGCTAACTATGGCTACACCTTC | CASSFSPSGANYGYTF | TRBV28 | many | TRBJ1-2 | -
TGTGCCAGCAGCCAAGATAGGTTCTCTGGAAACACCATATATTTT | CASSQDRFSGNTIYF | TRBV3-1 | many | TRBJ1-3 | -
TGTGCCAGCAGCGCCCTACAGGGGGCATACACCGGGGAGCTGTTTTTT | CASSALQGAYTGELFF | TRBV9 | - | TRBJ2-2 | TRBD1
TGTGCCAGCAGCTTTCGGACTAGCGGGAGTCGTGAGCAGTTCTTC | CASSFRTSGSREQFF | TRBV7-2 | - | TRBJ2-1 | TRBD2
TGCAGTGCTAGACCAGGGGGCAAGGGTCAGCCCCAGCATTTT | CSARPGGKGQPQHF | TRBV20-1 | many | TRBJ1-5 | TRBD1
TGTGCCAGCAGCTTTCGACCCACTAGCGGGAGTCAGGAGACCCAGTACTTC | CASSFRPTSGSQETQYF | TRBV7-9 | few | TRBJ2-5 | TRBD2
TGTGCCACCAGTGATTTGCACGTTTTCAGGGGGCCCGGCGGCACTGAAGCTTTCTTT | CATSDLHVFRGPGGTEAFF | TRBV24-1 | few | TRBJ1-1 | TRBD1
TGTGCCAGCAGCTTAGCGCCAATAGCGGGAGTGGGTGAGCAGTTCTTC | CASSLAPIAGVGEQFF | TRBV7-9 | many | TRBJ2-1 | TRBD2
TGTGCCAGCAGAACTAGGACAGGGGGTCTGAACACTGAAGCTTTCTTT | CASRTRTGGLNTEAFF | TRBV6-1 | - | TRBJ1-1 | TRBD1
TGCAGCGTTGAAGTCTCCGGGCTGAACACCGGGGAGCTGTTTTTT | CSVEVSGLNTGELFF | TRBV29-1 | - | TRBJ2-2 | -
TGTGCCAGCAGCCACCCCCTCGCGTACGAGCAGTACTTC | CASSHPLAYEQYF | TRBV3-1 | once | TRBJ2-7 | -
TGTGCCAGCAGTTTCTTATACCTTGCCGATCAGCCCCAGCATTTT | CASSFLYLADQPQHF | TRBV28 | - | TRBJ1-5 | -
TGTGCCAGCAGCTTAGGAGCTAGCGGGGGGTGGGAGACCCAGTACTTC | CASSLGASGGWETQYF | TRBV7-2 | - | TRBJ2-5 | TRBD2
TGTGCCAGCAGTGGGACAAGTGCAACTAATGAAAAACTGTTTTTT | CASSGTSATNEKLFF | TRBV2 | many | TRBJ1-4 | -
TGTGCCTGGAGTGTGCAGGGATTGGGCAATCAGCCCCAGCATTTT | CAWSVQGLGNQPQHF | TRBV30 | many | TRBJ1-5 | -
TGTGCCAGCAGGTCGGGAGCGAACACTGAAGCTTTCTTT | CASRSGANTEAFF | TRBV5-1 | many | TRBJ1-1 | -
TGTGCCATCAGTGAGTCTGGGGGGGCTTCGAAGGAGAGTACGCAGTATTTT | CAISESGGASKESTQYF | TRBV10-3 | - | TRBJ2-3 | -
TGTGCTAGTGCCTCTAGCGGGAGCTCCTACAATGAGCAGTTCTTC | CASASSGSSYNEQFF | TRBV12-5 | - | TRBJ2-1 | TRBD2
TGTGCCAGCCTTCCGACAGCCTCTGGAAACACCATATATTTT | CASLPTASGNTIYF | TRBV6-1 | - | TRBJ1-3 | -
TGTGCCACGGACAGGGGAACGAACACTGAAGCTTTCTTT | CATDRGTNTEAFF | TRBV10-3 | few | TRBJ1-1 | TRBD1
TGCAGTGCTAGTCAGTTAGCGGGAGTAGCAGATACGCAGTATTTT | CSASQLAGVADTQYF | TRBV20-1 | few | TRBJ2-3 | TRBD2
TGTGCCAGCAGCCAGGGGATGTACATGAACACTGAAGCTTTCTTT | CASSQGMYMNTEAFF | TRBV9 | many | TRBJ1-1 | -
TGTGCCTGGAGTCCCGACGGGCAAGCGAACACCGGGGAGCTGTTTTTT | CAWSPDGQANTGELFF | TRBV30 | many | TRBJ2-2 | -
TGTGCCAGCAGTCCCCTAGCGGGACCGAGAGTATACCAAGAGACCCAGTACTTC | CASSPLAGPRVYQETQYF | TRBV28 | many | TRBJ2-5 | TRBD2
TGCGCCAGCAGCTTGGTTCGGAGATACTACGAGCAGTACTTC | CASSLVRRYYEQYF | TRBV5-1 | - | TRBJ2-7 | -
TGTGCCTGGAGACCAGCCTATCAGGAGCAGTTCTTC | CAWRPAYQEQFF | TRBV30 | - | TRBJ2-1 | -
TGCGCCAGCAGCTCCGGCCCAAAGAAGACCCAGTACTTC | CASSSGPKKTQYF | TRBV5-1 | few | TRBJ2-5 | -
TGTGCCAGCAGCTTATATACAGAGACCCAGTACTTC | CASSLYTETQYF | TRBV7-9 | few | TRBJ2-5 | -
TGCAGTGCTAGAGTTCGGGGGCACACTGAAGCTTTCTTT | CSARVRGHTEAFF | TRBV20-1 | few | TRBJ1-1 | -
TGTGCCAGCAGCTGGAGACAGGGTTACTCTGGAAACACCATATATTTT | CASSWRQGYSGNTIYF | TRBV5-6 | - | TRBJ1-3 | TRBD1
TGTGCCACCAGCAGAGTGGCGGCAGGGGAAGATACGCAGTATTTT | CATSRVAAGEDTQYF | TRBV15 | few | TRBJ2-3 | -
TGTGCCAGCAGTGAAATGGGGACAGCCTCCTACGAGCAGTACTTC | CASSEMGTASYEQYF | TRBV2 | many | TRBJ2-7 | TRBD1
TGCAGTGCTAGTTCTGCCGGGCTTGGTCAGCCCCAGCATTTT | CSASSAGLGQPQHF | TRBV20-1 | many | TRBJ1-5 | -
TGTGCCAGCAGCTGGGGGACTGTGAGTAATTCACCCCTCCACTTT | CASSWGTVSNSPLHF | TRBV7-9 | - | TRBJ1-6 | -
TGTGCCAGCGGACACTCAGGGGGTGAAGCTTTCTTT | CASGHSGGEAFF | TRBV12-3/TRBV12-4 | many | TRBJ1-1 | TRBD1
TGCAGTGCTAGCCCGGGCCCTGGAGATGGCTACACCTTC | CSASPGPGDGYTF | TRBV20-1 | - | TRBJ1-2 | -
TGTGCCAGCAGTGACCGCCCCGCACGGCCTGAAGCTTTCTTT | CASSDRPARPEAFF | TRBV6-1 | many | TRBJ1-1 | -
TGCAGTGCTAGCCCCTGGGAGGGAAGTAAGGAGACCCAGTACTTC | CSASPWEGSKETQYF | TRBV20-1 | - | TRBJ2-5 | TRBD2